In its sample, the clone carrying this T cell receptor beta chain was seen many times. The antigen remains unidentified. Time point specified: newly diagnosed GD, antithyroid drugs for less than 3 months. After RNA was extracted from PBMCs, the TCR library was made from it. This entry belongs to a study of regulatory T cells in long-lasting Graves disease. In the study overall: Freshly diagnosed Graves' patients had used antithyroid drugs for under 3 months. Overall study findings and caveats: Preferential use of TRBV28, TRBJ1-2 and TRBJ2-5 was seen in persistent disease.

With iRepertoire HTBI primers and Arm-PCR of CDR3 regions, TCR beta libraries were built. TCRdb recomputed calls from the multiplex PCR reads with MiXCR, one row per CDR3 protein. The data show some 560,000 distinct CDR3 sequences, roughly a sixth seen once. The V end lost 6 bases, the J end lost 7 bases, and 9 bases lay between the germline ends. Germline V gives CDR1 SNHLY, CDR2 FYNNEI. CDR3 length: 11 residues. This same sample was also taken into another study, of T cells in Graves' hyperthyroidism and ophthalmopathy.

This receptor was identified in a woman aged 40-65 years with Graves disease. The material was peripheral blood mononuclear cells (PBMCs), obtained at new diagnosis, from a patient treated with antithyroid drugs. The rearrangement uses TRBV2 and TRBJ1-2; D ambiguous. The CDR3 DNA sequence: TGTGCCAGCAGCTTCGGACTTGGCTACACCTTC. Its protein is CASSFGLGYTF. The full variable domain, its missing parts supplied by reference TRBV2 and TRBJ1-2, is EPEVTQTPSHQVTQMGQEVILRCVPISNHLYFYWYRQILGQKVEFLVSFYNNEISEKSEIFDDQFSVERPDGSNFTLKIRSTKLEDSAMYFCASSFGLGYTFGSGTRLTVV.